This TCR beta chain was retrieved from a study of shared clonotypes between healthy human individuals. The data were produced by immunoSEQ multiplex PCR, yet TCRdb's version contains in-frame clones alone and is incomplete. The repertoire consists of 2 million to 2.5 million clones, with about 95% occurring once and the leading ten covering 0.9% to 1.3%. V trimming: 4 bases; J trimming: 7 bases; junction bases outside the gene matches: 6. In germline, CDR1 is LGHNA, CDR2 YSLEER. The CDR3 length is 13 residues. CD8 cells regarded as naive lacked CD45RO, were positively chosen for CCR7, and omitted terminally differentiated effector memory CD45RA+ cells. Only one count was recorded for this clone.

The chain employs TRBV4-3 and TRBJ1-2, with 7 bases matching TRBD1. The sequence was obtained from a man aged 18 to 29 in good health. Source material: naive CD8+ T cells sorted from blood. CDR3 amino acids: CASSPGDSGGYTF. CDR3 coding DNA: TGCGCCAGCAGCCCTGGGGACAGTGGTGGCTACACCTTC.